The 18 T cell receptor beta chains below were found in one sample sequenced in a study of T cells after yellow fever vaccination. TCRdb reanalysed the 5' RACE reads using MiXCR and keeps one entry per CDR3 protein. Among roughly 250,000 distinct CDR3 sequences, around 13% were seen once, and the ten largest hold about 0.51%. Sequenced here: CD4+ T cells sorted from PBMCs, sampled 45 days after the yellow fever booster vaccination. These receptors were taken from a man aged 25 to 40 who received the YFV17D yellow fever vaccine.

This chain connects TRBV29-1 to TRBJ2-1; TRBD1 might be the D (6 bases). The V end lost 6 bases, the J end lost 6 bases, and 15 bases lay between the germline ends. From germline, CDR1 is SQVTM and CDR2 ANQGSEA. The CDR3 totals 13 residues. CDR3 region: CSVSQGSGNEQFF. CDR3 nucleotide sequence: TGCAGCGTGTCCCAGGGGAGCGGCAATGAGCAGTTCTTC.

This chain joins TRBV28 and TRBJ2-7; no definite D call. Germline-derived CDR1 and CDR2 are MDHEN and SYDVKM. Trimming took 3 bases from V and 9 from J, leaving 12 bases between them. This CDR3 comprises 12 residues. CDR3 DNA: TGTGCCAGCAGTTTGCTAACACGTCCGCAGTACTTC. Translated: CASSLLTRPQYF.

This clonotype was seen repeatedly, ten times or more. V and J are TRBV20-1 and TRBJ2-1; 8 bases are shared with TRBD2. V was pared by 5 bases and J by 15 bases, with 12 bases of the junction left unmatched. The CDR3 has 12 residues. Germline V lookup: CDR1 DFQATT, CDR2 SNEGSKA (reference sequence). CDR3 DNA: TGCAGTGCTGGACCACTTAGCGGGACTCCGTTCTTC. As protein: CSAGPLSGTPFF.

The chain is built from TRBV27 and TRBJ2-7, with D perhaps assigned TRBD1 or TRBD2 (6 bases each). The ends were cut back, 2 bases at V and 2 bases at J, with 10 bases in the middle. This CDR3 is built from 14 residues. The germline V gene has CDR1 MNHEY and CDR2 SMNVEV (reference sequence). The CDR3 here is CASSLRGATYEQYF. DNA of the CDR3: TGTGCCAGCAGTTTAAGGGGGGCTACCTACGAGCAGTACTTC.

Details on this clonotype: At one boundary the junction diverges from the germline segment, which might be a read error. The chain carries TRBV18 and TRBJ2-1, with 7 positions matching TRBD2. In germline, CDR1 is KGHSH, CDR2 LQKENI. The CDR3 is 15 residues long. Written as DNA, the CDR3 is TGTGCCAGCTCACCACCGGGAGGGATCTACAATGAGCAGTCCTTC. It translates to CASSPPGGIYNEQSF.

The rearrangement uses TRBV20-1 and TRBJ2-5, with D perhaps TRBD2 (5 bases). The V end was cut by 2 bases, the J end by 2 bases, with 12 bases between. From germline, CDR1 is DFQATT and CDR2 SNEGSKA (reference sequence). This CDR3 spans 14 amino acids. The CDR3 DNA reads TGCAGTGCTAGACGAGGGCAGTCTCAAGAGACCCAGTACTTC. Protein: CSARRGQSQETQYF.

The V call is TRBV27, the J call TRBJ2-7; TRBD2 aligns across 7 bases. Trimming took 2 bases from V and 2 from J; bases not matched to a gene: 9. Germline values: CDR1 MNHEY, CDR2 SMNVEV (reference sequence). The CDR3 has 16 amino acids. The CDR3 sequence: CASSLVAGVITYEQYF. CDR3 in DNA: TGTGCCAGCAGTTTAGTCGCGGGAGTCATAACCTACGAGCAGTACTTC.

The CDR3 loop is CASSYSQDRVGGYTF. CDR3 bases: TGTGCCAGCAGTTACTCCCAGGACAGGGTAGGCGGCTACACCTTC. The chain combines TRBV6-5 with TRBJ1-2; 8 bases fit TRBD1. This CDR3 is built from 15 residues. The V segment lost 0 bases and the J segment 8 bases; nucleotides outside the gene matches: 8. Germline V lookup: CDR1 MNHEY, CDR2 SVGAGI.

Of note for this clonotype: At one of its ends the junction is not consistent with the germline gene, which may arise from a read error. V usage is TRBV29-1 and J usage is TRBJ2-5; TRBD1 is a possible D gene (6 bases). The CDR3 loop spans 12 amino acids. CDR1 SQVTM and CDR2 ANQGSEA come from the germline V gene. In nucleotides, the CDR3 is TGCAGCGCTGAACAGGGTGGAGAGACCCAGTACTTC. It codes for CSAEQGGETQYF.

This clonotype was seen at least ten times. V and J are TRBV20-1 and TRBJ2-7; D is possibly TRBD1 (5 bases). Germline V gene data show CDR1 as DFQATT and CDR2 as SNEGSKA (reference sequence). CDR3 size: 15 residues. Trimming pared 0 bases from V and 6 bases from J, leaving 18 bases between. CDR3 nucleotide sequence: TGCAGTGCTAGAGAGGTTTCAGGGTCTCCTCTCGAGCAGTACTTC. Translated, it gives CSAREVSGSPLEQYF.

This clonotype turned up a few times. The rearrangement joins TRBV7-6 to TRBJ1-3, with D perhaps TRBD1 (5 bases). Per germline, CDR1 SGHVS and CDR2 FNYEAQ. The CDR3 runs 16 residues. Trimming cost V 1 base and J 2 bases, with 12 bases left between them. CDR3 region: CASSLEGRETGNTIYF. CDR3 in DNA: TGTGCCAGCAGCTTAGAAGGCAGGGAGACTGGAAACACCATATATTTT.

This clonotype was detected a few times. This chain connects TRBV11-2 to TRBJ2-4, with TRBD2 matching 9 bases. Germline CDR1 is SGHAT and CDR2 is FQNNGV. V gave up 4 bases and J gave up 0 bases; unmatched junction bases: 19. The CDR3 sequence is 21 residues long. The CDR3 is CASSSPSGTRPGLIAKNIQYF. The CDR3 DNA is TGTGCCAGCAGCTCGCCTAGCGGGACCCGCCCGGGATTGATAGCCAAAAACATTCAGTACTTC.

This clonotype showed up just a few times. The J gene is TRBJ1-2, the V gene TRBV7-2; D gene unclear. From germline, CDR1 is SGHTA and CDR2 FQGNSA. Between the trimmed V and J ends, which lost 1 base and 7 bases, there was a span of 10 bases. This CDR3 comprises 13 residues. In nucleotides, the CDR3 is TGTGCCAGCAGCTTAGACGGGGTGGGTGGCTACACCTTC. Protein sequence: CASSLDGVGGYTF.

CDR3 loop: CAISDPRIPRDNEQFF. CDR3 sequence (DNA): TGTGCCATCAGTGATCCGAGGATTCCTAGGGACAATGAGCAGTTCTTC. This chain joins TRBV10-3 and TRBJ2-1; D unclear. The CDR3 extends over 16 amino acids. Looked up from germline, CDR1 is ENHRY and CDR2 is SYGVKD. V was shortened by 3 bases and J by 5 bases, with 17 bases between the two germline ends.

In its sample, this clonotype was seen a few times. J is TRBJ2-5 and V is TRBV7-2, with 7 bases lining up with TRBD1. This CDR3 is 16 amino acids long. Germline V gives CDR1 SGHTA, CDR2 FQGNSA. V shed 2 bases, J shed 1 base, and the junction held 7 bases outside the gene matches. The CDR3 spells CASSLWGGDSQETQYF. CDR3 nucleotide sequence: TGTGCCAGCAGCTTATGGGGTGGGGACAGCCAAGAGACCCAGTACTTC.

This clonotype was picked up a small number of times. This CDR3 is CAWDRGNYGYTF. CDR3 in DNA: TGTGCCTGGGACAGGGGAAACTATGGCTACACCTTC. The chain has TRBV30 and TRBJ1-2, with 8 positions matching TRBD1. CDR3 size: 12 residues. V dropped 5 bases and J dropped 2; count of bases not matched to a gene: 1. Germline assignment: CDR1 GTSNPN and CDR2 SVGIG (reference sequence).

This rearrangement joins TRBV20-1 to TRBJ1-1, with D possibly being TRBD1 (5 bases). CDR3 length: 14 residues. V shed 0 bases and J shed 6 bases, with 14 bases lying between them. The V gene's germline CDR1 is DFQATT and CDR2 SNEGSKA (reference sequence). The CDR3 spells CSARDLWGTSEAFF. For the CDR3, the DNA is TGCAGTGCTAGAGATTTGTGGGGGACCTCTGAAGCTTTCTTT.

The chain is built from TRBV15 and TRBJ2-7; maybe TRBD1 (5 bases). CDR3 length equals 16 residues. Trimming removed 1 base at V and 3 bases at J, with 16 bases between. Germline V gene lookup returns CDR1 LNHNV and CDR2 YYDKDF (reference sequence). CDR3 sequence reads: CATSRGPVDSYYEQYF. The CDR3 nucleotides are TGTGCCACCAGCAGAGGACCGGTAGACAGCTACTACGAGCAGTACTTC.